This record covers a single T cell receptor (beta chain). No antigen is known for it. The sample originates from a study of regulatory and conventional T cells in RAG deficiency. Overall study findings and caveats: Treg unique TCR beta sequences were around 100-fold fewer in Omenn syndrome and CID/AS patients than controls. RAG-deficient patients showed markedly lower Shannon entropy and higher Simpson indices than control T-cell subsets. Shorter CDR3s in all patient subsets; >85% Treg-Tconv overlap in Omenn.

Clones were read by immunoSEQ multiplex PCR, and TCRdb kept only the in-frame ones, dropping some. The table includes 21,000 or so clones, around 94% detected once. V lost 6 bases, J lost 5 bases, and 8 bases stayed unmatched. The CDR3 length is 15 residues. In germline, CDR1 is WNHNN, CDR2 SYGVQD (reference sequence). Conventional CD4+ T cells were sorted from blood as CD25-low CD127-high cells. The sample was also linked to a second study, of regulatory T cells. From that study: Amplification used 52 TRBV primers and 13 TRBJ primers. In patients, unique TRB V-J pairs were restricted and V/J usage skewed, especially in Tregs.

Input material: CD4+ T cells sorted from blood. This TCR came from a human donor in good health. The rearrangement joins TRBV10-1 to TRBJ2-1, with 9 bases identical to TRBD2. In nucleotides, the CDR3 is TGCGCCAGCAGCTCAGCGGGGGGAACTAACAATGAGCAGTTCTTC. It is translated as CASSSAGGTNNEQFF.